This TCR beta chain appears in the sequencing data of a study of shared clonotypes between healthy human individuals. Produced via immunoSEQ multiplex PCR; TCRdb's table is partial and in-frame only. The repertoire holds fewer than 400,000 clones, with around 67% as singletons. For this clone: No antigen is known for it.

V lost 6 bases and J lost 1; bases outside the gene matches: 5. CDR1 MNHNS and CDR2 SASEGT come from the germline V gene. The CDR3 is 14 amino acids. Study-wide results and limits: The represented genetic and exposure-history diversity was limited by the small number of donors.

Healthy and HIV-negative, the adult donors had no recent acute infections or vaccinations. Sequencing was done on a sample of memory CD4+ T cells sorted from blood. Specified subset: CD45RA-negative fraction. This TCR was sampled from a man younger than 40 in good health. The chain employs TRBV6-1 and TRBJ1-1; 7 nucleotides line up with TRBD1. The CDR3, as DNA: TGTGCCAGCAGGAAGGACAGGTCGAACACTGAAGCTTTCTTT. It translates to CASRKDRSNTEAFF.